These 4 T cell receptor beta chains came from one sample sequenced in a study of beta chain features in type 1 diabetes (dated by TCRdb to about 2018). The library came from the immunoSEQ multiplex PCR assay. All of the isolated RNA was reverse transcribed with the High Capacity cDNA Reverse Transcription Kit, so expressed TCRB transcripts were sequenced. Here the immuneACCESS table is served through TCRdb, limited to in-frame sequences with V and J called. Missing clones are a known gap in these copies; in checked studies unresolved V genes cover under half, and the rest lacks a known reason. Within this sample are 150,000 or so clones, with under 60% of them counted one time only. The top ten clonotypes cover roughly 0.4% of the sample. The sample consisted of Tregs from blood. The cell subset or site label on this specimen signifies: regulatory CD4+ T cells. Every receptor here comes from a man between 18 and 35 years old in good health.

The CDR3 DNA sequence: TGTGCCATCAGCCATACCCAGGGGAACATTCAGTACTTC. It encodes CAISHTQGNIQYF. V usage is TRBV10-3 and J usage is TRBJ2-4, with D perhaps matching TRBD1 (6 bases). In germline, CDR1 is ENHRY, CDR2 SYGVKD. Between the trimmed V and J ends, which lost 6 bases and 7 bases, there was a span of 13 bases. The CDR3 is 13 residues long.

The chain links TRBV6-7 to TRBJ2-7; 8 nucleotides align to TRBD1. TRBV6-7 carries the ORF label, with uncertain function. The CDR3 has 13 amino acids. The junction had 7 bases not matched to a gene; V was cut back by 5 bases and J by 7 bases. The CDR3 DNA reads TGTGCCAGCAGTACACGGACAGGGCGGGAGCAGTACTTC. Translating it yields CASSTRTGREQYF.

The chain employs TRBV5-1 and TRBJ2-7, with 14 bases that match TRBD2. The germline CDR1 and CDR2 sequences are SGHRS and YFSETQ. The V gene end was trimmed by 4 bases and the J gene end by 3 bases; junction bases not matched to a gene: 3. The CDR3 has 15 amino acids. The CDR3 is CASSAGLAGVYEQYF. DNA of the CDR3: TGCGCCAGCAGCGCGGGACTAGCGGGAGTCTACGAGCAGTACTTC.

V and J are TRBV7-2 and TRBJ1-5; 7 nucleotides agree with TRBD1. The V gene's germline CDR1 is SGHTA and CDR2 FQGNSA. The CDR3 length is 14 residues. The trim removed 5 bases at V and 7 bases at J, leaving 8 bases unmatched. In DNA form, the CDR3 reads TGTGCCAGCAGCGAACACAGGGGTAGACAGCCCCAGCATTTT. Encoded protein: CASSEHRGRQPQHF.